This TCR beta chain was captured in a study of early T cells in non-severe SARS-CoV-2 infection. Germline CDR1 and CDR2: DFQATT and SNEGSKA (reference sequence). There are 16 residues in the CDR3. Trimming removed 2 bases at V and 1 base at J, with 16 bases between. A single record per CDR3 protein comes from TCRdb applying MiXCR to the 5' RACE reads. Of some 120,000 distinct CDR3 sequences in the sample, more than 13% are singletons; the top ten hold about a fifth. The specimen was whole blood. This clonotype was sampled from an adult who was a healthcare worker with PCR-confirmed SARS-CoV-2 infection or an uninfected control (not recorded which). This sequence joins TRBV20-1 and TRBJ2-3; unclear D gene. This CDR3 is CSARSARKGGTDTQYF. As DNA, the CDR3 is TGCAGTGCTAGATCGGCGAGGAAGGGCGGCACAGATACGCAGTATTTT.